Listed below are T cell receptor beta chains from one sample, sequenced in a study of CD8+CD57+ T cells in acquired aplastic anemia. Using its own MiXCR run on the reads, TCRdb lists one record per CDR3 protein. The sample records about 120,000 distinct CDR3 sequences, 45% to 60% being singletons. Sequencing input: sorted CD4+, CD8+, or CD8+CD57+ T cells (not recorded which) from PBMCs. All receptors derive from a human donor with aplastic anemia. The CDR3 runs from the conserved cysteine through the conserved F or W. The D gene is left open where the match is weak. Size tells how often a clone was seen (once, few, many) or the class of an expanded clone, and some rows leave it out.

>TRBV24-1|NA|TRBJ2-2|NA
TGTGCCTCCGCCGGGGAGCTGTTTTTT
CASAGELFF
>TRBV15|few|TRBJ1-1|TRBD1
TGTGCCACCAGCAGAGATACGCGGACAGGGGGGCGAACTGAAGCTTTCTTT
CATSRDTRTGGRTEAFF
>TRBV5-6|NA|TRBJ2-7|TRBD2
TGTGCCAGCAGCCGGACTAGTAACGAGCAGTACTTC
CASSRTSNEQYF
>TRBV19|once|TRBJ1-3|NA
TGTGCCAGCAGTACCGTGATCTCTGGAAACACCATATATTTT
CASSTVISGNTIYF
>TRBV10-3|NA|TRBJ1-1|TRBD1
TGTGCCACGGGACAGAAAAACACTGAAGCTTTCTTT
CATGQKNTEAFF
>TRBV5-5|many|TRBJ1-6|NA
TGTGCCAGCAGCTTGGAGGCAGTAAATTCACCCCTCCACTTT
CASSLEAVNSPLHF
>TRBV7-8|NA|TRBJ2-5|NA
TGTGCCAGCAGATACCGAGACGGAAAGGGGACCCAGTACTTC
CASRYRDGKGTQYF
>TRBV15|few|TRBJ1-3|NA
TGTGCCACCAGCTCCCGACAGACGGAACGTACCATATATTTT
CATSSRQTERTIYF
>TRBV5-5|NA|TRBJ1-5|NA
TGTGCCAGCAGCACCGGATGGGGGGCGCGTGGTCAGCCCCAGCATTTT
CASSTGWGARGQPQHF
>TRBV12-3/TRBV12-4|NA|TRBJ1-3|NA
TGTGCCAGCAGTTTAAGGTTTTGGGGACCCGATGGGTGCCCCTATTTT
CASSLRFWGPDGCPYF
>TRBV11-2|NA|TRBJ2-1|NA
TGTGCCAGCAGCTTAGGCAGAGACAATGAGCAGTTCTTC
CASSLGRDNEQFF
>TRBV20-1|NA|TRBJ2-7|TRBD1
TGCAGTGCTGAAACCGGGACAGCCACCTACGAGCAGTACTTC
CSAETGTATYEQYF
>TRBV28|few|TRBJ2-7|NA
TGTGCCAGCAGCGGGTACCGGAGGACAGACGGTTCCTACGAGCAGTACTTC
CASSGYRRTDGSYEQYF
>TRBV15|NA|TRBJ2-7|TRBD2
TGTGCCACCAGCAGAGCGGGGGGAGACTACGAGCAGTACTTC
CATSRAGGDYEQYF
>TRBV4-1|NA|TRBJ1-2|NA
TGCGCCAGCAGCGGCAGGGAGGGCTACACCTTC
CASSGREGYTF
>TRBV7-9|once|TRBJ2-5|TRBD2
TGTGCCAGCAGCCTAAACTCGGGAGGCGGAGAGACCCAGTACTTC
CASSLNSGGGETQYF
>TRBV6-5|NA|TRBJ1-4|NA
TGTGCCAGCAGTTACTCACGCCCGTGGAATGAAAAACTGTTTTTT
CASSYSRPWNEKLFF
>TRBV11-2|many|TRBJ2-7|NA
TGTGCCAGCAGCTTAGAACCAGGGATGTACGAGCAGTACTTC
CASSLEPGMYEQYF
>TRBV15|NA|TRBJ1-6|NA
TGTGCCGTCTCAAGTGGGGGAACCTATAATTCACCCCTCCACTTT
CAVSSGGTYNSPLHF
>TRBV29-1|NA|TRBJ2-7|TRBD1
TGCAGCGCCCAAGTGGGACAGGGAGGATCCGGCTACGAGCAGTACTTC
CSAQVGQGGSGYEQYF
>TRBV20-1|NA|TRBJ2-7|NA
TGCAGTGCTAGGCCGGAAACGCAGGGTTTCGAGCAGTACTTC
CSARPETQGFEQYF
>TRBV7-9|NA|TRBJ2-3|NA
TGTGCCAGCAGCCGATCGGTACCCACAGATACGCAGTATTTT
CASSRSVPTDTQYF
>TRBV19|NA|TRBJ1-2|NA
TGTGCCAGTAGTATAAGTACTAACTATGGCTACACCTTC
CASSISTNYGYTF
>TRBV9|many|TRBJ1-3|NA
TGTGCCAGCAGCGTAGAAGAGGGGCGATGGGAAAACACCATATATTTT
CASSVEEGRWENTIYF
>TRBV25-1|once|TRBJ1-2|NA
TGTGCCAGCAGTGACGGGACACCGTATGGCTACACCTTC
CASSDGTPYGYTF
>TRBV25-1|many|TRBJ2-5|NA
TGTGCCAGCAGTGAATTTGACAAAGAGACCCAGTACTTC
CASSEFDKETQYF
>TRBV24-1|NA|TRBJ1-5|TRBD1
TGTGCCACCAGTGACTCCGGGACAGGGGGCGGACAGCCCCAGCATTTT
CATSDSGTGGGQPQHF
>TRBV10-3|NA|TRBJ2-7|TRBD2
TGTGCCATCAGTGACCCGGGACTAGCGGGAATCTACGAGCAGTACTTC
CAISDPGLAGIYEQYF
>TRBV27|NA|TRBJ1-6|NA
TGTGCCAGCACCTGGGGGCAGGGGATACGCTCACCCCTCCACTTT
CASTWGQGIRSPLHF
>TRBV5-8|NA|TRBJ2-5|NA
TGTGCCAGCAGCGGGACGGAGGGGGAACCCAGAGAAGAGACCCAGTACTTC
CASSGTEGEPREETQYF
>TRBV29-1|many|TRBJ1-1|NA
TGCAGCGTTGATATGGGCACTGAAGCTTTCTTT
CSVDMGTEAFF
>TRBV27|many|TRBJ2-5|NA
TGTGCCAGCAACGACGGCCAAGAGACCCAGTACTTC
CASNDGQETQYF
>TRBV10-3|NA|TRBJ2-3|NA
TGTGCCATCAGTGAGTCAGGGGGGAGTGTAGATACGCAGTATTTT
CAISESGGSVDTQYF